Sequencing of this T cell receptor beta chain was carried out in a study of radiation and T cells in renal cell carcinoma (dated by TCRdb to about 2020). For context, the study as a whole: The samples were obtained from a clinical trial, where primary renal cell carcinomas were treated with 15 Gy stereotactic body radiation therapy and then removed by nephrectomy 4 weeks afterward. In total, approximately 53 samples, comprising some 25 tumors and roughly 27 peripheral blood samples, were subjected to TCR beta sequencing. A total of approximately 3,800,000 unique CDR3 nucleotide sequences, encoding 2,500,000 or so unique CDR3 amino acid sequences, were found across all 50 or so samples. What the authors observed across the whole study: Because pretreatment tumor biopsies were not available, the baseline intratumoral presence of clonotypes could not be determined. Blood repertoire dynamics were not followed beyond 4 weeks after treatment. An increase in top tumor clonotypes in blood was observed from baseline to 2 weeks post-radiation, followed by contraction by 4 weeks, which was taken to suggest transient expansion of tumor-resident clones. Effects of radiation dose or scheduling on the TCR repertoire could not be addressed with the single-armed trial design.

The time point label on this specimen signifies: blood 2 weeks post-SBRT. This specimen's treatment or condition label, interpreted: 15 Gy SBRT to primary tumor, nephrectomy 4 weeks later. To follow tumor-enriched clonotypes, peripheral blood was collected serially from radiation-treated patients at baseline and again at 2 weeks and 4 weeks after SBRT. All patients had renal cell carcinoma with clear cell pathology. Genomic DNA for TCR sequencing was prepared using the QIAamp DNA Blood Mini Kit (Qiagen). The analyses included just those samples that passed every quality control check. As concerns this clone: This clone's antigen is unknown. It has no much larger one-base neighbor in the sample; base qualities were not kept.

The CDR3, from cysteine to phenylalanine, totals 15 residues. Of all the DNA, just the CDR3 is kept, 45 bases in frame from base 1. Between the V and J ends, shortened by 7 bases and 0 bases respectively, the junction contains 12 bases. Based on the germline V gene, the CDR1 and CDR2 sequences are MNHNS and SASEGT. TCR beta libraries were generated from genomic DNA with the immunoSEQ kit, following the manufacturer's recommendations. For library preparation, a first multiplex PCR was performed with proprietary primers, followed by a second PCR in which unique barcodes were added, and bead cleanups were performed after each round. Each sample batch included a kit-provided positive control reaction and a negative control reaction. The final libraries were assessed on an Agilent 4200 TapeStation D1000 ScreenTape, pooled by volume, and quantified by qPCR. Sequencing ran on an Illumina NextSeq500 with a MidOutput 150-cycle cartridge, using 156 Read1 and 15 Index1 cycles with kit custom primers. The pooled library was loaded at about 0.96 pM, and roughly 20% PhiX control was spiked in. The published analysis was carried out like this. Vendor-processed data were analyzed in R, with a clonotype defined as all T cells sharing the same CDR3 nucleotide sequence. For clone abundance analyses, frequencies were normalized to the 10,000 most abundant clones per sample. Public T cell clones, which averaged fewer than five per sample, were excluded before analysis. An abundance difference of at least 32-fold between compartments was the criterion for calling clonotypes tumor-enriched or baseline blood-enriched. A beta-binomial differential abundance model was applied to find clonotypes that expanded or contracted between blood time points. The Baroni-Urbani and Buser coefficient was used to measure tumor-blood repertoire similarity, and groups were compared with two-tailed Wilcoxon tests in R. TCRdb re-hosts the immuneACCESS table, in-frame sequences only. Its copies lack some clones; in the studies checked, an unresolved V gene accounts for under half of them, and the cause for the rest is not known. The V and J calls and the clone size are those of that table, but D and trimming were determined from the DNA. The sample contains about 150,000 clones, approximately 86% of them found a single time. Roughly 13% of the sample lies in the top ten.

The sequence derives from a woman in her forties or fifties with renal cell carcinoma. The starting material was blood, obtained from a patient whose treatment included radiotherapy and nephrectomy. The rearrangement joined TRBV6-1 to TRBJ2-2; the D gene cannot be resolved reliably. The nucleotide sequence reads TGTGCCAGCACGGTTAAAGCGACGAACACCGGGGAGCTGTTTTTT. It encodes CASTVKATNTGELFF.